This passage covers 3 T cell receptor beta chains from one sample sequenced in a study of blood T cell repertoires in COVID-19. Profiling relied on immunoSEQ multiplex PCR, and the TCRdb table lists in-frame clones only, not all of them. The table has roughly 36,000 clones, approximately 89% seen once. The sample comprised peripheral blood. These receptors originate from a man between 60 and 70 years old with acute or convalescent COVID-19.

The J gene is TRBJ2-1, the V gene TRBV5-4; the D gene is possibly TRBD1 (5 bases). Looked up from germline, CDR1 is SGHNT and CDR2 is YYREEE (reference sequence). This CDR3 spans 18 amino acids. Trimming took 4 bases from V and 0 from J, leaving 20 bases between them. CDR3 amino acids: CASSGPIREKSSYNEQFF. The CDR3 coding sequence is TGTGCCAGCAGCGGCCCCATCAGGGAAAAAAGCTCCTACAATGAGCAGTTCTTC. The variable domain in full, completed from reference TRBV5-4 and TRBJ2-1, reads ETGVTQSPTHLIKTRGQQVTLRCSSQSGHNTVSWYQQALGQGPQFIFQYYREEENGRGNFPPRFSGLQFPNYSSELNVNALELDDSALYLCASSGPIREKSSYNEQFFGPGTRLTVL.

The chain has TRBV6-2 or TRBV6-3 and TRBJ1-5; tentative D call: TRBD1 (6 bases). The CDR3 is 14 residues long. The germline V gene has CDR1 MNHEY and CDR2 SVGEGT. Trimming took off 2 bases at V and 6 bases at J, with 11 bases between the two ends. The CDR3 DNA follows: TGTGCCAGCAGTTACCAAACAGGGACTCAGCCCCAGCATTTT. Translating it yields CASSYQTGTQPQHF.

V gene TRBV23-1 combines with J gene TRBJ2-5; 7 bases are shared with TRBD2. TRBV23-1 is identified as an open reading frame with a role that is uncertain. With 4 bases clipped from V and 5 bases from J, the junction kept 7 bases outside the gene matches. The CDR3 loop spans 14 amino acids. CDR3 loop: CASSREGPPETQYF. CDR3 nucleotide sequence: TGCGCCAGCAGTCGGGAGGGGCCACCGGAGACCCAGTACTTC.